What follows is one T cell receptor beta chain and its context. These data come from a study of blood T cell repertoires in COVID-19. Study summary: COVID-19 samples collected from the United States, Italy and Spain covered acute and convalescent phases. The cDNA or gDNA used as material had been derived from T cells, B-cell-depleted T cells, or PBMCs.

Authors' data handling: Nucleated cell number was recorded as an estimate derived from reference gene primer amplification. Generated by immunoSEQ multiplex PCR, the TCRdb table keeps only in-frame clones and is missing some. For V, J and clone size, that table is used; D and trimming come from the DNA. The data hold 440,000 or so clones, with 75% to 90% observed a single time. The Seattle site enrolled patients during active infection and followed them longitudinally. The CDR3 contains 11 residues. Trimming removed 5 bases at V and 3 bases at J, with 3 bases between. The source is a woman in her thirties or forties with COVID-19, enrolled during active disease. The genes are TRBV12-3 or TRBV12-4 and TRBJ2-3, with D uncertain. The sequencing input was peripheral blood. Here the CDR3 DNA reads TGTGCCAGCAGTCCAACAGATACGCAGTATTTT. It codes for CASSPTDTQYF.